Each of the 16 T cell receptor beta chains below was sequenced from the same sample in a study of T cell clonality in common variable immunodeficiency. Produced via immunoSEQ multiplex PCR; TCRdb's table is partial and in-frame only. The sample contains tens of thousands of clones, none of them singletons. The material sequenced was peripheral blood mononuclear cells. The receptor set was obtained from a person between 18 and 69 years old in good health.

Many counts were recorded for this clone. The DNA ends 3 residues before the CDR3 does, and the rest of the CDR3 is filled in from the germline J gene. The chain carries TRBV2 and TRBJ2-3; D gene unclear. V gave up 7 bases and J gave up 0 bases, with 14 bases separating them. The germline V gene has CDR1 SNHLY and CDR2 FYNNEI. The CDR3 consists of 15 residues. Partial CDR3 DNA: TGTGCCAGCACCCTTAGGCCTAGAAGCACAGATACG. This sequence encodes CASTLRPRSTDT. The entire CDR3 protein reads CASTLRPRSTDTQYF.

This clone was observed a handful of times. The read gets to within 3 residues of the CDR3 end, and the germline J gene fills in the rest. This chain connects TRBV7-6 to TRBJ2-3; D might be TRBD2 (6 bases). Per germline, CDR1 SGHVS and CDR2 FNYEAQ. This CDR3 comprises 15 residues. The CDR3 sequence is CASSLGWGEKETQYF. CDR3 bases read: TGTGCCAGCAGCTTAGGCTGGGGGGAAAAAGAGACG.

This clone was recorded at least ten times. The read falls 3 residues short of the CDR3 end, and the missing part is taken from the germline J gene. This chain links TRBV5-1 with TRBJ2-1; possible D gene TRBD2, 6 bases. V dropped 4 bases and J dropped 3 bases, with 14 bases sitting between them. From germline, CDR1 is SGHRS and CDR2 YFSETQ. This CDR3 is 15 amino acids long. The CDR3 DNA, read in part, is TGCGCCAGCAGCCGTTATCCGGGACTCTACAATGAG. Residues: CASSRYPGLYNE. The whole CDR3 is CASSRYPGLYNEQFF.

This clone was seen repeatedly, ten times or more. The CDR3 protein is CASSTGGASNQPQHF. The sequenced part of the CDR3 DNA is TGTGCCAGTAGTACAGGGGGCGCTAGCAATCAGCCC. This chain uses TRBV19 with TRBJ1-5, with 8 positions matching TRBD1. The missing CDR3 end, 3 residues past where the read stops, is filled in from the germline J gene. The CDR3 spans 15 residues. The germline V gene has CDR1 LNHDA and CDR2 SQIVND (reference sequence). V lost 4 bases and J lost 0; bases outside the gene matches: 2.

This clone was recorded at least ten times. The DNA ends 3 residues before the CDR3 does, and the rest of the CDR3 is filled in from the germline J gene. The chain is built from TRBV13 and TRBJ2-1; possibly TRBD2 for D (6 bases). Germline V gene lookup returns CDR1 PRHDT and CDR2 FYEKMQ (reference sequence). Deletions cut 2 bases from V and 9 bases from J, with 11 bases between. The length of the CDR3 is 13 residues. Partial CDR3 DNA: TGTGCCAGCAGCTTAAACAGACTAGTTGAG. It codes for CASSLNRLVE. The full CDR3 is CASSLNRLVEQFF.

This clone was detected many times. Sequencing ends 3 residues short of the CDR3 end; the germline J gene provides the rest. The chain couples TRBV7-2 to TRBJ2-5; D perhaps matches TRBD2 (6 bases). Trimming left V 3 bases short and J 7 bases short, with 12 bases between. There are 13 residues in the CDR3. The germline V gene encodes CDR1 SGHTA and CDR2 FQGNSA. This CDR3 reads CASSFGGLGTQYF. The CDR3 bases that were read are TGTGCCAGCAGCTTTGGGGGGTTGGGGACC.

About this clone itself: The CDR3 end is not reached by the read, which stops 3 residues before it; the germline J gene fills it in. The rearrangement joins TRBV7-9 to TRBJ1-1; D not certain. The germline V gene encodes CDR1 SEHNR and CDR2 FQNEAQ (reference sequence). The CDR3 contains 13 residues. V was trimmed by 1 base and J by 3 bases, leaving 6 bases between them. This CDR3 reads CASSLEGHTEAFF. The sequenced CDR3 bases are TGTGCCAGCAGCTTAGAAGGTCACACTGAA. The variable domain in full, completed from reference TRBV7-9 and TRBJ1-1, reads DTGVSQNPRHKITKRGQNVTFRCDPISEHNRLYWYRQTLGQGPEFLTYFQNEAQLEKSRLLSDRFSAERPKGSFSTLEIQRTEQGDSAMYLCASSLEGHTEAFFGQGTRLTVV.

This clone was seen many times. The read terminates 3 residues ahead of where the CDR3 ends, so the germline J gene completes it. The gene calls are TRBV30 and TRBJ1-1; maybe TRBD1 (6 bases). Germline assignment: CDR1 GTSNPN and CDR2 SVGIG (reference sequence). The CDR3 covers 12 residues. Trimming stripped 7 bases from V and 1 base from J, with 10 bases between. This chain's CDR3 is CASGQKNTEAFF. CDR3 DNA, as far as it was read: TGTGCCTCAGGACAGAAGAACACTGAA.

This clone was detected many times. Sequencing ends 3 residues short of the CDR3 end; the germline J gene provides the rest. The V and J genes are TRBV7-3 and TRBJ1-1; possible D gene TRBD1, 6 bases. The length of the CDR3 is 13 residues. CDR1 is SGHTA, CDR2 FQGTGA, per germline. Trimming left V 5 bases short and J 2 bases short, with 9 bases between. Here the CDR3 reads CASSEQGNTEAFF. The DNA read from the CDR3 is TGTGCCAGCAGCGAACAGGGTAACACTGAA.

This clone was counted ten times or more. The DNA ends 3 residues before the CDR3 does, and the rest of the CDR3 is filled in from the germline J gene. The V call is TRBV5-6, the J call TRBJ1-1; D is undetermined. In germline, CDR1 is SGHDT, CDR2 YYEEEE. This CDR3 is 14 amino acids long. V was clipped by 6 bases and J by 0 bases, with 12 bases between them. This CDR3 is CASNLWFMNTEAFF. The CDR3 DNA, read in part, is TGTGCCAGCAATCTATGGTTTATGAACACTGAA.

This clone occurred many times. CDR3: CASAQREGLLGNEQFF. The CDR3 DNA, read in part, is TGTGCCAGCGCCCAGCGGGAGGGCCTCCTGGGCAATGAG. The genes are TRBV28 and TRBJ2-1, with TRBD2 matching 10 bases. The read finishes 3 residues shy of the CDR3 end, and the germline J gene is used to complete it. Germline assignment: CDR1 MDHEN and CDR2 SYDVKM. CDR3 length: 16 residues. V was pared by 8 bases and J by 6 bases, with 13 bases of the junction left unmatched.

In this sample, this clone turned up many times. From the germline J gene comes the end of the CDR3, since the read stops 3 residues before it. The chain recombines TRBV5-1 with TRBJ2-5, with D perhaps TRBD1 (6 bases). V was pared by 1 base and J by 5 bases, with 9 bases between. This CDR3 region has 13 residues. Per the germline V gene, CDR1 is SGHRS and CDR2 is YFSETQ. CDR3 DNA (partial): TGCGCCAGCAGCTTGACAGGGTACGAGACC. Its translation: CASSLTGYET. The entire CDR3 protein reads CASSLTGYETQYF.

This clone was counted a few times. The CDR3 end is not reached by the read, which stops 3 residues before it; the germline J gene fills it in. This chain uses TRBV7-9 with TRBJ1-1; a weak D match, TRBD1 (6 bases). Germline CDR1 is SEHNR and CDR2 is FQNEAQ (reference sequence). The CDR3 has 14 amino acids. V gave up 1 base and J gave up 6 bases, with 12 bases separating them. Partial CDR3 DNA: TGTGCCAGCAGCTTAGTAGCAGGGGACCCTGAA. Encoded protein: CASSLVAGDPE. The full CDR3 protein is CASSLVAGDPEAFF.

There are many counts of this clone. From the germline J gene comes the end of the CDR3, since the read stops 3 residues before it. V and J are TRBV2 and TRBJ1-4; weak D call: TRBD1 (5 bases). The CDR3 runs 14 residues. Per the germline V gene, CDR1 is SNHLY and CDR2 is FYNNEI. Deletions cut 6 bases from V and 0 bases from J, with 8 bases between. CDR3 residues: CASRPTATNEKLFF. The sequenced CDR3 bases are TGTGCCAGCAGGCCGACAGCAACTAATGAAAAA.

Ten or more counts support this clone. The DNA ends 3 residues before the CDR3 does, and the rest of the CDR3 is filled in from the germline J gene. The chain joins TRBV5-6 to TRBJ1-1; D call uncertain. This CDR3 is built from 11 residues. Trimming cost V 7 bases and J 2 bases, with 6 bases left between them. In germline, CDR1 is SGHDT, CDR2 YYEEEE. The CDR3 reads CASVSNTEAFF. The covered CDR3 bases are TGTGCCAGCGTCAGTAACACTGAA.

The sample holds many counts of this clone. Sequencing ends 3 residues short of the CDR3 end; the germline J gene provides the rest. This chain connects TRBV5-1 to TRBJ1-1, with 11 bases fitting TRBD1. CDR1 and CDR2 (germline): SGHRS, YFSETQ. The CDR3 covers 14 residues. Germline trimming cut 6 bases from V and 5 bases from J; bases unmatched to any gene: 6. The sequenced part of the CDR3 DNA is TGCGCCAGCACCCGAGGGACAGGGGGAACTGAA. Encoded protein: CASTRGTGGTE. The whole CDR3 sequence is CASTRGTGGTEAFF.